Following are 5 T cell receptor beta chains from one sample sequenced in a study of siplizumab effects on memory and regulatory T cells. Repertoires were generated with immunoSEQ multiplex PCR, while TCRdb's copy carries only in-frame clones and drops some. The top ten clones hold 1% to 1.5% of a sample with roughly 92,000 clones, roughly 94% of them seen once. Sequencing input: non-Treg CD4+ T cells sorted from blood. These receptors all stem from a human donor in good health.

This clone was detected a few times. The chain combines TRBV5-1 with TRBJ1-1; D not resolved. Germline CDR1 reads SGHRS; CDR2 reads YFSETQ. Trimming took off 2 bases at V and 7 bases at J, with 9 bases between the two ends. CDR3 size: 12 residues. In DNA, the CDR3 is TGCGCCAGCAGCTTTGGAACGGGTGAAGCTTTCTTT. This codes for CASSFGTGEAFF. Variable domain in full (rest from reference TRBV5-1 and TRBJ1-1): KAGVTQTPRYLIKTRGQQVTLSCSPISGHRSVSWYQQTPGQGLQFLFEYFSETQRNKGNFPGRFSGRQFSNSRSEMNVSTLELGDSALYLCASSFGTGEAFFGQGTRLTVV.

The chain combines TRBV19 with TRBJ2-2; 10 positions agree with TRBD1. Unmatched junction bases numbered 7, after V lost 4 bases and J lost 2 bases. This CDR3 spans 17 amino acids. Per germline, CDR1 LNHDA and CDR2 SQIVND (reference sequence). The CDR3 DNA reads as TGTGCCAGTAGTACCCGACAGGGGGCAGGTAACACCGGGGAGCTGTTTTTT. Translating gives CASSTRQGAGNTGELFF.

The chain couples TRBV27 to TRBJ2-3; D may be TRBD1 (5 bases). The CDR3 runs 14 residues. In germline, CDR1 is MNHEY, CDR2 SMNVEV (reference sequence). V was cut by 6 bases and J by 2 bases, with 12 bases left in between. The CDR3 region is CASRRQYLTDTQYF. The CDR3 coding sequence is TGTGCCAGCAGAAGACAGTACCTCACAGATACGCAGTATTTT.

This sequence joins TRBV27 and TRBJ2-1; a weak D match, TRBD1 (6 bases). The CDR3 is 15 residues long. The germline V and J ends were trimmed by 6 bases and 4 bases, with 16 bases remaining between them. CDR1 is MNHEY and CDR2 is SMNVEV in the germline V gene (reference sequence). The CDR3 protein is CASRTGQYYYNEQFF. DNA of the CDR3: TGTGCCAGCAGGACTGGACAGTACTATTACAATGAGCAGTTCTTC.

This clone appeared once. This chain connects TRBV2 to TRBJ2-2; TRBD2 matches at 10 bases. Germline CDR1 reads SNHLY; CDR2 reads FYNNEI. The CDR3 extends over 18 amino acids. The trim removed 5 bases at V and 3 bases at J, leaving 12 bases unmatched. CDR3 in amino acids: CASSNHGLAGVYTGELFF. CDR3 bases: TGTGCCAGCAGTAACCATGGGCTAGCGGGAGTGTACACCGGGGAGCTGTTTTTT.